The text below deals with one T cell receptor beta chain. This entry belongs to a study of blood T cells in healthy people across ages. The use of a sample-barcoded 5' primer and a J-beta primer mix characterized a second PCR of roughly 7 to 11 cycles. TCRdb called the 5' RACE reads again in MiXCR, with one record for every CDR3 protein. The data show about 690,000 distinct CDR3 sequences, about 43% seen once. The trim removed 6 bases at V and 5 bases at J, leaving 5 bases unmatched. The CDR3 extends over 13 amino acids. The sequenced sample was blood. The chain uses TRBV12-3 or TRBV12-4 and TRBJ1-2; 8 nucleotides agree with TRBD1. The source is a man at least 80 years old in good health. In nucleotides, the CDR3 is TGTGCCAGCAGCCAAAGGACAGGGTATGGCTACACCTTC. Translating it yields CASSQRTGYGYTF.